A selection of T cell receptor beta chains follows, all from one sample in a study of T-cell memory formation after mild COVID-19. One entry per CDR3 protein, called by TCRdb with MiXCR from the 5' RACE reads. Of 450,000 or so distinct CDR3 sequences listed, 15% to 25% are singletons. The sample taken for sequencing was PBMCs or a T cell subset sorted from them (not recorded which). These receptors were obtained from an adult woman who had mild COVID-19 (a few samples of this study predate the infection). Cell type and time point are not known. The CDR3 runs from the conserved cysteine through the conserved F or W. The D gene is left open where the match is weak. For some rows the clone size is stated as once, few or many, or as a class when expanded; others skip it.

v_gene: TRBV19; d_gene: .; j_gene: TRBJ1-2; abundance: .; CDR3aa: CASSILDSTFYGYTF; CDR3nt: TGTGCCAGTAGTATTCTCGACAGCACCTTCTATGGCTACACCTTC
v_gene: TRBV7-9; d_gene: .; j_gene: TRBJ2-5; abundance: few; CDR3aa: CASSFSGPSGTQYF; CDR3nt: TGTGCCAGCAGCTTCTCCGGACCCAGCGGCACCCAGTACTTC
v_gene: TRBV4-1; d_gene: .; j_gene: TRBJ1-2; abundance: .; CDR3aa: CASSQAGADSLANYGYTF; CDR3nt: TGCGCCAGCAGCCAAGCGGGGGCGGACTCTCTAGCTAACTATGGCTACACCTTC
v_gene: TRBV5-1; d_gene: .; j_gene: TRBJ1-1; abundance: .; CDR3aa: CASSSTHGATEAFF; CDR3nt: TGCGCCAGCAGCTCAACGCATGGGGCCACTGAAGCTTTCTTT
v_gene: TRBV7-2; d_gene: .; j_gene: TRBJ1-2; abundance: once; CDR3aa: CASRRVAPTF; CDR3nt: TGTGCCAGCCGTCGGGTGGCTCCCACCTTC
v_gene: TRBV7-3; d_gene: .; j_gene: TRBJ2-3; abundance: once; CDR3aa: CASSLRRQGSTDTQYF; CDR3nt: TGTGCCAGCAGCTTAAGGCGGCAGGGCAGCACAGATACGCAGTATTTT
v_gene: TRBV27; d_gene: .; j_gene: TRBJ1-6; abundance: few; CDR3aa: CASSLDQLGSPLHF; CDR3nt: TGTGCCAGCAGTTTGGACCAGCTTGGTTCACCCCTCCACTTT
v_gene: TRBV9; d_gene: .; j_gene: TRBJ1-1; abundance: few; CDR3aa: CASSDHRAGEPNTEAFF; CDR3nt: TGTGCCAGCAGCGACCACAGGGCGGGGGAGCCGAACACTGAAGCTTTCTTT
v_gene: TRBV27; d_gene: .; j_gene: TRBJ2-3; abundance: few; CDR3aa: CASSRGTPGTDTQYF; CDR3nt: TGTGCCAGCAGCCGCGGGACTCCCGGCACAGATACGCAGTATTTT
v_gene: TRBV5-1; d_gene: .; j_gene: TRBJ2-1; abundance: few; CDR3aa: CASSLGEAAYNEQFF; CDR3nt: TGCGCCAGCAGCTTGGGGGAGGCGGCATACAATGAGCAGTTCTTC
v_gene: TRBV7-2; d_gene: .; j_gene: TRBJ2-3; abundance: .; CDR3aa: CASSRGGGDTQYF; CDR3nt: TGTGCCAGCAGCCGAGGGGGGGGAGATACGCAGTATTTT
v_gene: TRBV20-1; d_gene: .; j_gene: TRBJ2-7; abundance: few; CDR3aa: CSVGEYEQYF; CDR3nt: TGCAGTGTGGGGGAGTACGAGCAGTACTTC
v_gene: TRBV10-3; d_gene: .; j_gene: TRBJ2-3; abundance: .; CDR3aa: CAISEGQKQYTQYF; CDR3nt: TGTGCCATCAGTGAGGGCCAAAAGCAATATACGCAGTATTTT
v_gene: TRBV7-9; d_gene: .; j_gene: TRBJ2-1; abundance: .; CDR3aa: CASSSSGDPSSYNEQFF; CDR3nt: TGTGCCAGCAGCTCTTCAGGGGACCCGAGCTCCTACAATGAGCAGTTCTTC
v_gene: TRBV3-1; d_gene: TRBD2; j_gene: TRBJ2-1; abundance: .; CDR3aa: CASSRRTSGSYNEQFF; CDR3nt: TGTGCCAGCAGCCGACGGACTAGCGGGTCCTACAATGAGCAGTTCTTC
v_gene: TRBV4-2; d_gene: .; j_gene: TRBJ2-7; abundance: once; CDR3aa: CASSLDTGQYYEQYF; CDR3nt: TGTGCCAGCAGCCTGGACACGGGGCAATACTACGAGCAGTACTTC
v_gene: TRBV24-1; d_gene: TRBD2; j_gene: TRBJ2-1; abundance: .; CDR3aa: CATSDFPSGRLNEQFF; CDR3nt: TGTGCCACCAGTGATTTTCCCAGCGGGAGATTAAATGAGCAGTTCTTC
v_gene: TRBV19; d_gene: .; j_gene: TRBJ1-5; abundance: few; CDR3aa: CASSMGGLGNQPQHF; CDR3nt: TGTGCCAGTAGTATGGGGGGGCTCGGCAATCAGCCCCAGCATTTT
v_gene: TRBV4-3; d_gene: TRBD1; j_gene: TRBJ1-2; abundance: .; CDR3aa: CASSRQGLDYGYTF; CDR3nt: TGCGCCAGCAGCCGACAGGGGCTTGACTATGGCTACACCTTC
v_gene: TRBV4-1; d_gene: .; j_gene: TRBJ1-5; abundance: .; CDR3aa: CASSQEFRGTSLYSNQPQHF; CDR3nt: TGCGCCAGCAGCCAAGAATTTAGAGGGACATCACTTTATAGCAATCAGCCCCAGCATTTT
v_gene: TRBV6-1; d_gene: .; j_gene: TRBJ1-5; abundance: few; CDR3aa: CASSDRGSVGQPQHF; CDR3nt: TGTGCCAGCAGTGATCGGGGAAGTGTTGGACAGCCCCAGCATTTT
v_gene: TRBV5-1; d_gene: .; j_gene: TRBJ2-4; abundance: .; CDR3aa: CASSLAGGRKNIQYF; CDR3nt: TGCGCCAGCAGCTTGGCAGGAGGTCGAAAAAACATTCAGTACTTC
v_gene: TRBV7-6; d_gene: .; j_gene: TRBJ2-7; abundance: few; CDR3aa: CASSLGDPTYEQYF; CDR3nt: TGTGCCAGCAGCTTAGGGGACCCGACCTACGAGCAGTACTTC
v_gene: TRBV12-3/TRBV12-4; d_gene: TRBD1; j_gene: TRBJ1-4; abundance: .; CDR3aa: CSSSQTGGDEKLFF; CDR3nt: TGTTCCAGCAGTCAAACAGGGGGCGATGAAAAACTGTTTTTT
v_gene: TRBV5-1; d_gene: TRBD1; j_gene: TRBJ2-7; abundance: .; CDR3aa: CASSLGADRGVYEQYF; CDR3nt: TGCGCCAGCAGCTTGGGCGCGGACAGGGGAGTGTACGAGCAGTACTTC
v_gene: TRBV12-3/TRBV12-4; d_gene: .; j_gene: TRBJ1-1; abundance: many; CDR3aa: CASLEFQGPTEAFF; CDR3nt: TGTGCCAGCTTAGAGTTCCAGGGTCCCACTGAAGCTTTCTTT
v_gene: TRBV7-2; d_gene: TRBD2; j_gene: TRBJ2-7; abundance: few; CDR3aa: CASSPRGLAGVQEQYF; CDR3nt: TGTGCCAGCAGTCCAAGGGGTCTAGCGGGAGTACAAGAGCAGTACTTC
v_gene: TRBV2; d_gene: .; j_gene: TRBJ1-1; abundance: .; CDR3aa: CASSVERRNTEAFF; CDR3nt: TGTGCCAGCAGTGTAGAACGAAGGAACACTGAAGCTTTCTTT
v_gene: TRBV7-6; d_gene: .; j_gene: TRBJ2-7; abundance: .; CDR3aa: CASSRAVQGGYEQYF; CDR3nt: TGTGCCAGCAGCCGAGCGGTACAGGGGGGGTACGAGCAGTACTTC
v_gene: TRBV29-1; d_gene: .; j_gene: TRBJ2-7; abundance: few; CDR3aa: CSVEKDRSYEQYF; CDR3nt: TGCAGCGTTGAAAAAGACCGCTCCTACGAGCAGTACTTC
v_gene: TRBV7-8; d_gene: TRBD1; j_gene: TRBJ1-1; abundance: .; CDR3aa: CASSFRGGILVNTEAFF; CDR3nt: TGTGCCAGCAGCTTCAGAGGGGGCATCTTGGTGAACACTGAAGCTTTCTTT
v_gene: TRBV20-1; d_gene: TRBD1; j_gene: TRBJ1-2; abundance: few; CDR3aa: CSARDPTGGGGRGYTF; CDR3nt: TGCAGTGCTAGAGACCCCACAGGGGGGGGCGGACGTGGCTACACCTTC
v_gene: TRBV7-2; d_gene: TRBD2; j_gene: TRBJ2-1; abundance: .; CDR3aa: CASSLAGLAGGPYNEQFF; CDR3nt: TGTGCCAGCAGCTTAGCGGGACTAGCGGGAGGACCCTACAATGAGCAGTTCTTC
v_gene: TRBV25-1; d_gene: .; j_gene: TRBJ2-7; abundance: few; CDR3aa: CASSEYPNEQYF; CDR3nt: TGTGCCAGCAGTGAATATCCTAACGAGCAGTACTTC
v_gene: TRBV2; d_gene: .; j_gene: TRBJ2-7; abundance: few; CDR3aa: CASIFGLRALEQYF; CDR3nt: TGTGCCAGCATCTTTGGGCTTCGGGCCCTCGAGCAGTACTTC
v_gene: TRBV3-1; d_gene: .; j_gene: TRBJ2-2; abundance: .; CDR3aa: CASSQYGRHTGELFF; CDR3nt: TGTGCCAGCAGCCAATATGGCAGGCACACCGGGGAGCTGTTTTTT
v_gene: TRBV7-9; d_gene: TRBD2; j_gene: TRBJ2-7; abundance: few; CDR3aa: CASSSGRISYEQYF; CDR3nt: TGTGCCAGCAGCTCCGGGAGGATATCCTACGAGCAGTACTTC
v_gene: TRBV9; d_gene: TRBD2; j_gene: TRBJ2-5; abundance: .; CDR3aa: CASSVSLSLAGGPQETQYF; CDR3nt: TGTGCCAGCAGCGTATCCCTGAGTCTCGCGGGGGGTCCACAAGAGACCCAGTACTTC
v_gene: TRBV7-2; d_gene: TRBD1; j_gene: TRBJ1-5; abundance: few; CDR3aa: CASSQRQGDQPQHF; CDR3nt: TGTGCCAGCAGCCAACGACAGGGGGATCAGCCCCAGCATTTT
v_gene: TRBV25-1; d_gene: .; j_gene: TRBJ2-7; abundance: few; CDR3aa: CASRMDGYYEQYF; CDR3nt: TGTGCCAGCAGGATGGACGGTTACTACGAGCAGTACTTC
v_gene: TRBV6-5; d_gene: .; j_gene: TRBJ1-1; abundance: .; CDR3aa: CASINDRNTEAFF; CDR3nt: TGTGCCAGCATTAACGACAGGAACACTGAAGCTTTCTTT
v_gene: TRBV7-6; d_gene: .; j_gene: TRBJ2-2; abundance: .; CDR3aa: CASSLRPPGNTGELFF; CDR3nt: TGTGCCAGCAGCTTACGTCCCCCAGGGAACACCGGGGAGCTGTTTTTT
v_gene: TRBV20-1; d_gene: TRBD2; j_gene: TRBJ2-1; abundance: few; CDR3aa: CSLPLAAYNEQFF; CDR3nt: TGCAGCTTACCCCTAGCGGCTTACAATGAGCAGTTCTTC
v_gene: TRBV29-1; d_gene: .; j_gene: TRBJ1-1; abundance: .; CDR3aa: CSVVGRQVSTEAFF; CDR3nt: TGCAGCGTTGTGGGTAGACAGGTTAGCACTGAAGCTTTCTTT
v_gene: TRBV30; d_gene: .; j_gene: TRBJ2-1; abundance: few; CDR3aa: CAWSLKSSYNEQFF; CDR3nt: TGTGCCTGGAGTCTAAAGAGCTCCTACAATGAGCAGTTCTTC
v_gene: TRBV4-1; d_gene: .; j_gene: TRBJ1-1; abundance: .; CDR3aa: CASSQPRDTGIPKTEAFF; CDR3nt: TGCGCCAGCAGCCAACCTAGGGACACCGGGATACCGAAGACTGAAGCTTTCTTT
v_gene: TRBV20-1; d_gene: .; j_gene: TRBJ2-5; abundance: .; CDR3aa: CSARVMGGRQETQYF; CDR3nt: TGCAGTGCTAGAGTGATGGGGGGGCGCCAAGAGACCCAGTACTTC
v_gene: TRBV24-1; d_gene: .; j_gene: TRBJ1-2; abundance: .; CDR3aa: CATSDYLQGSGYTF; CDR3nt: TGTGCCACCAGTGATTACTTACAGGGCAGTGGCTACACCTTC
v_gene: TRBV20-1; d_gene: .; j_gene: TRBJ1-5; abundance: .; CDR3aa: CSATDSNQPQHF; CDR3nt: TGCAGTGCAACCGACAGCAATCAGCCCCAGCATTTT
v_gene: TRBV29-1; d_gene: TRBD2; j_gene: TRBJ2-1; abundance: .; CDR3aa: CSVWGTSGGAHGQFF; CDR3nt: TGCAGCGTTTGGGGAACTAGCGGGGGGGCACATGGGCAGTTCTTC
v_gene: TRBV12-3/TRBV12-4; d_gene: TRBD1; j_gene: TRBJ1-5; abundance: few; CDR3aa: CASSWDSQYQPQHF; CDR3nt: TGTGCCAGCAGTTGGGACAGCCAATATCAGCCCCAGCATTTT